The 27 T cell receptor beta chains below were found in one sample sequenced in a study of blood T cells in healthy people across ages. Sample-barcoded 5' priming and a J-beta primer mix drove a second PCR of roughly 7 to 11 cycles. TCRdb fed the 5' RACE reads into MiXCR, producing one record per CDR3 protein. The sample has about 680,000 distinct CDR3 sequences; 45% to 50% are singletons. The source material was blood. These receptors all stem from a woman aged 60-75 years in good health.

In the case of this clonotype: Its ends do not fully match the called genes, so a read error is possible. V and J are TRBV10-3 and TRBJ2-3, with 8 bases identical to TRBD2. Germline-derived CDR1 and CDR2 are ENHRY and SYGVKD. The length of the CDR3 is 16 residues. In DNA, the CDR3 is TGTGCCATCAGCGAGTCAAGCGGGAGAGGCAGAGATACGCAGTATTTT. Protein product: CAISESSGRGRDTQYF.

The rearrangement joins TRBV5-6 to TRBJ1-1; D remains unclear. In germline, CDR1 is SGHDT, CDR2 YYEEEE. CDR3 size: 13 residues. The germline V and J ends were trimmed by 7 bases and 1 base, with 11 bases remaining between them. CDR3 DNA: TGTGCCAGCCGGCCTACAAGGAACACTGAAGCTTTCTTT. It specifies CASRPTRNTEAFF.

The chain is built from TRBV7-8 and TRBJ1-1, with TRBD1 matching over 10 bases. CDR1 is SGHVS, CDR2 FQNEAQ, per germline. CDR3 length equals 15 residues. V was clipped by 5 bases and J by 3 bases; unmatched bases: 6. The CDR3 here is CASSHRDRGYTEAFF. In DNA, the CDR3 is TGTGCCAGCAGCCACCGGGACAGGGGTTACACTGAAGCTTTCTTT. Looking up the rest from reference TRBV7-8 and TRBJ1-1 gives the full variable domain: GAGVSQSPRYKVAKRGQDVALRCDPISGHVSLFWYQQALGQGPEFLTYFQNEAQLDKSGLPSDRFFAERPEGSVSTLKIQRTQQEDSAVYLCASSHRDRGYTEAFFGQGTRLTVV.

The chain has TRBV6-5 and TRBJ2-1; D not certain. The germline gives CDR1 MNHEY, CDR2 SVGAGI. V was cut by 0 bases and J by 12 bases, with 18 bases left in between. The CDR3 is 15 residues long. The CDR3 DNA sequence: TGTGCCAGCAGTTACTCGCGGCCAGCCACAGATACGCAGTTCTTC. This translates into CASSYSRPATDTQFF.

The chain combines TRBV20-1 with TRBJ1-4; D uncertain. Per the germline V gene, CDR1 is DFQATT and CDR2 is SNEGSKA (reference sequence). The CDR3 consists of 14 residues. Trimming cost V 0 bases and J 1 base, with 6 bases left between them. In nucleotides, the CDR3 is TGCAGTGCTAGAGATGGCCAAACTAATGAAAAACTGTTTTTT. This translates into CSARDGQTNEKLFF.

This clonotype was found a few times. The V call is TRBV4-2, the J call TRBJ2-1; 16 nucleotides line up with TRBD2. Germline CDR1 reads LGHNA; CDR2 reads YNFKEQ. This CDR3 region has 19 residues. Trimming at V came to 1 base and at J to 7 bases, leaving 10 bases not matched to a gene. The CDR3 nucleotides are TGTGCCAGCAGCCAAGGGGGGACTAGCGGGAGGGCCGCCTTTAATGAGCAGTTCTTC. Protein: CASSQGGTSGRAAFNEQFF.

The chain carries TRBV20-1 and TRBJ1-2, with D possibly matching TRBD1 (5 bases). CDR1 is DFQATT, CDR2 SNEGSKA, per germline (reference sequence). V lost 3 bases and J 5 bases, leaving 13 bases between the germline ends. This CDR3 has 13 residues. CDR3 residues: CSASPRESYGYTF. CDR3 DNA: TGCAGTGCTAGTCCCAGGGAGAGTTATGGCTACACCTTC.

The V call is TRBV4-3, the J call TRBJ2-1, with 8 positions matching TRBD2. The CDR3 loop spans 17 amino acids. CDR1 and CDR2 (germline): LGHNA, YSLEER. Trimming cost V 1 base and J 8 bases; bases outside gene matches: 13. The CDR3 DNA sequence: TGCGCCAGCAGCCAAGGAAAAGGGACGGGAGGGCCCCATGAGCAGTTCTTC. Protein product: CASSQGKGTGGPHEQFF.

The chain recombines TRBV2 with TRBJ2-7; a possible D gene is TRBD1 (5 bases). Germline V gene lookup returns CDR1 SNHLY and CDR2 FYNNEI. Trimming cost V 6 bases and J 2 bases, with 14 bases left between them. This CDR3 comprises 14 residues. The CDR3 region has the DNA TGTGCCAGCAGGACAGCTCTCCTCGCCTACGAGCAGTACTTC. This encodes CASRTALLAYEQYF.

This clonotype was recorded many times. The V call is TRBV6-2 or TRBV6-3, the J call TRBJ1-2; TRBD1 might be the D (6 bases). Trimming took off 6 bases at V and 2 bases at J, with 10 bases between the two ends. The CDR3 is 13 residues long. Germline V gene data show CDR1 as MNHEY and CDR2 as SVGEGT. The CDR3 DNA reads as TGTGCCAGCAGGCGACAGGCAAACTATGGCTACACCTTC. Residues: CASRRQANYGYTF.

This chain connects TRBV28 to TRBJ1-2, with D uncertain. The CDR3 loop spans 14 amino acids. From germline, CDR1 is MDHEN and CDR2 SYDVKM. The germline V and J ends were trimmed by 6 bases and 4 bases, with 15 bases remaining between them. The CDR3 nucleotides read TGTGCCAGCAGCGTGGTGGGGTCGGGCTATGGCTACACCTTC. This translates into CASSVVGSGYGYTF.

This clonotype was seen a handful of times. The genes are TRBV12-3 or TRBV12-4 and TRBJ2-1; D gene uncertain. CDR3 length: 14 residues. V dropped 2 bases and J dropped 5 bases, with 10 bases sitting between them. DNA for the CDR3: TGTGCCAGCAGTTTAACAGACCCAAACAATGAGCAGTTCTTC. Translation gives CASSLTDPNNEQFF.

The chain couples TRBV7-9 to TRBJ2-5, with TRBD1 identical over 11 bases. Germline values: CDR1 SEHNR, CDR2 FQNEAQ (reference sequence). Unmatched junction bases numbered 7, after V lost 6 bases and J lost 4 bases. CDR3 length: 15 amino acids. The CDR3 nucleotides are TGTGCCAGCAGTTTGGGACAGGGGGTTGGAGAGACCCAGTACTTC. Protein sequence: CASSLGQGVGETQYF.

The chain employs TRBV20-1 and TRBJ2-1; TRBD2 matches at 8 bases. Germline trimming cut 1 base from V and 6 bases from J; bases unmatched to any gene: 8. The CDR3 covers 15 residues. In germline, CDR1 is DFQATT, CDR2 SNEGSKA (reference sequence). The CDR3 sequence: CSARAPRLASNEQFF. The CDR3 nucleotides read TGCAGTGCTAGAGCCCCCAGACTAGCGAGCAATGAGCAGTTCTTC.

The genes are TRBV5-1 and TRBJ2-1; D tentatively fits TRBD1 or TRBD2 (6 bases each). The CDR3 extends over 15 amino acids. Between the trimmed V and J ends, which lost 6 bases and 6 bases, there was a span of 19 bases. Germline assignment: CDR1 SGHRS and CDR2 YFSETQ. The CDR3 here is CASTRGGSGANEQFF. DNA of the CDR3: TGCGCCAGCACCCGAGGGGGGTCCGGGGCCAATGAGCAGTTCTTC. The whole variable domain, filled in from reference TRBV5-1 and TRBJ2-1, reads KAGVTQTPRYLIKTRGQQVTLSCSPISGHRSVSWYQQTPGQGLQFLFEYFSETQRNKGNFPGRFSGRQFSNSRSEMNVSTLELGDSALYLCASTRGGSGANEQFFGPGTRLTVL.

The chain combines TRBV11-3 with TRBJ2-1; TRBD2 agrees at 8 bases. The CDR3 extends over 16 amino acids. With 1 base clipped from V and 7 bases from J, the junction kept 9 bases outside the gene matches. The germline V gene encodes CDR1 SGHNT and CDR2 YENEEA. This chain's CDR3 is CASSLGGTSGGNEQFF. The CDR3 bases are TGTGCCAGCAGCTTAGGGGGAACTAGCGGAGGGAATGAGCAGTTCTTC.

The chain employs TRBV29-1 and TRBJ1-1; 9 positions match TRBD1. Germline CDR1 reads SQVTM; CDR2 reads ANQGSEA. The trim removed 3 bases at V and 12 bases at J, leaving 8 bases unmatched. The CDR3 is 12 amino acids. The CDR3 here is CSVERGQGKTFF. CDR3 DNA sequence: TGCAGCGTTGAGCGAGGACAGGGGAAAACTTTCTTT. The variable domain in full, completed from reference TRBV29-1 and TRBJ1-1, reads SAVISQKPSRDICQRGTSLTIQCQVDSQVTMMFWYRQQPGQSLTLIATANQGSEATYESGFVIDKFPISRPNLTFSTLTVSNMSPEDSSIYLCSVERGQGKTFFGQGTRLTVV.

The rearrangement links TRBV12-3 or TRBV12-4 to TRBJ2-1; 12 bases align to TRBD2. Trimming removed 5 bases from V and 5 bases from J; junction bases left unmatched: 10. The CDR3 is 17 residues long. CDR3 DNA: TGTGCCAGCAGTGGTCGGACTAGCGGGAACTACAACAATGAGCAGTTCTTC. It translates to CASSGRTSGNYNNEQFF.

The rearrangement links TRBV15 to TRBJ1-1, with TRBD1 matching 7 bases. Germline loops: CDR1 LNHNV, CDR2 YYDKDF (reference sequence). The CDR3 extends over 16 amino acids. V shed 0 bases and J 2 bases; nucleotides not matched to a gene: 6. CDR3 coding DNA: TGTGCCACCAGCAGAGATTTGGGACAGACCAACACTGAAGCTTTCTTT. Translated, it gives CATSRDLGQTNTEAFF.

The sample holds a few counts of this clonotype. The chain combines TRBV24-1 with TRBJ2-5; TRBD1 matches at 8 bases. Germline loops: CDR1 KGHDR, CDR2 SFDVKD. The length of the CDR3 is 13 residues. The V segment lost 7 bases and the J segment 5 bases; nucleotides outside the gene matches: 5. CDR3 nucleotides: TGTGCCACCAGCCGGACAGGGTGGGAGACCCAGTACTTC. Protein sequence: CATSRTGWETQYF.

The genes are TRBV7-9 and TRBJ1-1; a possible D gene is TRBD1 (6 bases). CDR3 length equals 15 residues. With 4 bases removed from V and 3 bases from J, the gap between germline ends came to 15 bases. The germline V gene encodes CDR1 SEHNR and CDR2 FQNEAQ (reference sequence). The CDR3 bases are TGTGCCAGCAGCTCAATAGGGGGGGAGGACACTGAAGCTTTCTTT. Translating it yields CASSSIGGEDTEAFF.

The chain combines TRBV6-2 or TRBV6-3 with TRBJ1-2; D is ambiguous. Trimming cost V 6 bases and J 8 bases, with 13 bases left between them. The CDR3 extends over 12 amino acids. Germline V gene lookup returns CDR1 MNHEY and CDR2 SVGEGT. This CDR3 is CASSGDLRGYTF. CDR3 sequence (DNA): TGTGCCAGCAGCGGAGACCTCCGGGGCTACACCTTC.

V is TRBV7-2 and J is TRBJ2-1; TRBD1 matches at 7 bases. V lost 5 bases to trimming and J lost 4 bases; unmatched junction nucleotides: 14. Germline assignment: CDR1 SGHTA and CDR2 FQGNSA. This CDR3 contains 17 residues. CDR3 protein: CASSPLGQRISYNEQFF. In DNA form, the CDR3 reads TGTGCCAGCAGCCCGTTGGGACAGAGAATATCATACAATGAGCAGTTCTTC.

Comments on this clonotype: This may be a read error, as it is one base from a much larger clone. The rearrangement joins TRBV4-3 to TRBJ2-3, with D possibly being TRBD1 (5 bases). The CDR3 has 14 residues. Per germline, CDR1 LGHNA and CDR2 YSLEER. This chain's CDR3 is CASSQDPDTGTQYF. In nucleotides, the CDR3 is TGCGCCAGCAGCCAAGATCCGGACACAGGTACGCAGTATTTT.

This clonotype showed up just once. This rearrangement joins TRBV3-1 to TRBJ1-4; D unresolved. This CDR3 has 13 residues. Trimming shortened V by 4 bases and J by 6 bases, and 9 bases separated the two germline ends. CDR1 is LGHDT and CDR2 is YNNKEL in the germline V gene (reference sequence). The CDR3 region is CASSPDPDEKLFF. CDR3 bases: TGTGCCAGCAGCCCGGACCCTGATGAAAAACTGTTTTTT.

The V call is TRBV10-1, the J call TRBJ2-3; the D gene is possibly TRBD2 (5 bases). Per the germline V gene, CDR1 is WNHNN and CDR2 is SYGVQD (reference sequence). The CDR3 contains 16 residues. Trimming cost V 6 bases and J 2 bases, with 18 bases left between them. CDR3 residues: CASSEITGLTTDTQYF. The CDR3 DNA sequence: TGCGCCAGCAGCGAGATCACCGGACTTACCACAGATACGCAGTATTTT.

This sequence joins TRBV27 and TRBJ1-1; a weak D match, TRBD1 (6 bases). V dropped 7 bases and J dropped 7 bases, with 10 bases sitting between them. Germline CDR1 reads MNHEY; CDR2 reads SMNVEV (reference sequence). The CDR3 is 11 residues long. CDR3 region: CASTVGGEAFF. The CDR3 DNA reads as TGTGCCAGCACTGTAGGGGGTGAAGCTTTCTTT.